The T cell receptor beta chain under discussion was sequenced for a study of TIL therapy for anti-PD-1-resistant metastatic lung cancer. For the study at large: Median tumor mutation burden was roughly 1.5 mutations per megabase. Whole-study results and caveats: Infused TIL clonotypes partially replaced the baseline blood repertoire, then decayed over months.

Time point described: pre-treatment sample, taken before nivolumab and TIL therapy. Adults with stage 4 NSCLC were enrolled in a phase I trial. Sequencing used immunoSEQ v3. Each library reached roughly 1.9 million read pairs, or about 4.5-6.5 million at deep level. Only in-frame clones appear in the TCRdb table, and some are missing; sequencing was by immunoSEQ multiplex PCR. Of 54,000 or so clones detected, about 70% appear once; the ten largest clones hold 1.5% to 2%. With regard to this clone: Antigen specificity is unknown.

This CDR3 is built from 14 residues. V dropped 7 bases and J dropped 3; count of bases not matched to a gene: 9. Germline CDR1 SGHTA, CDR2 FQGNSA. The source of this sequence is a person aged 25 to 79 with non-small cell lung cancer. The input for sequencing was blood, taken at baseline. The chain carries TRBV7-2 and TRBJ2-7; 7 bases line up with TRBD1. DNA for the CDR3: TGTGCCAGCAAGTTAGGACCAGGGGGCTACGAGCAGTACTTC. It translates to CASKLGPGGYEQYF.